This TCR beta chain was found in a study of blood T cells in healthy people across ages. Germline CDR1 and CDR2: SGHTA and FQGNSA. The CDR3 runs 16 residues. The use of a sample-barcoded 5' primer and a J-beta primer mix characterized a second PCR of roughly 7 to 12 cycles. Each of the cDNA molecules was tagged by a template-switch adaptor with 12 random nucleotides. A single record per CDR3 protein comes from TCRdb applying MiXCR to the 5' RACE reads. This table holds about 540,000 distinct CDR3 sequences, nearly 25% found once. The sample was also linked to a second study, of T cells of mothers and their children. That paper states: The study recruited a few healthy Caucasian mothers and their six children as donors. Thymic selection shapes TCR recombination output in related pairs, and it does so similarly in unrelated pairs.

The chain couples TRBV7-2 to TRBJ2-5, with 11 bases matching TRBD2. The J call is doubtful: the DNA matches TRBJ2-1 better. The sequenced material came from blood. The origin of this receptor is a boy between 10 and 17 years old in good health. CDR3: CASSSHGTSGYNEQFF. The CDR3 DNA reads TGTGCCAGCAGCTCCCACGGGACTAGCGGTTACAATGAGCAGTTCTTC.